One and the same sample provided the 12 T cell receptor beta chains below, sequenced in a study of CD8+ T cells in alopecia areata. Cells that came from pooled cutaneous lymph nodes were sorted using CD4, CD8alpha, NKG2D, NKG2ACE and other markers. It was cDNA, reverse transcribed from extracted RNA, that served as the sequencing template. Libraries were prepared by immunoSEQ multiplex PCR; TCRdb keeps only in-frame clonotypes and omits some of them. This sample carries 290,000 or so clones, none of them present only once. Sequenced material: CD4+ T cells sorted from a lymph node. The receptors stem from a C3H/HeJ mouse with alopecia areata. The strain's MHC: H2-k.

This clone was seen a handful of times. Any gene name here is a mouse gene name. Incomplete CDR3 DNA: TGTGCCAGCAGCCCAGGGGGCCAAGAC. This translates into CASSPGGQD. The whole CDR3 protein is CASSPGGQDTQYF. V is TRBV4 and J is TRBJ2-5, with 7 bases that match TRBD1. Read sequence stops 4 residues before the CDR3 end, and the germline J gene provides the missing end. CDR1 is LGHDT, CDR2 YNNKQL, per germline (reference sequence). This CDR3 spans 13 amino acids. J lost 2 bases, V lost 5 bases, and 1 base had no gene match.

This clone showed up many times. Gene names refer to mouse genes. The read ends 4 residues early relative to the CDR3; the germline J gene fills the gap. Other nucleotide sequences in the sample specify the same CDR3. The chain recombines TRBV19 with TRBJ1-2; 10 nucleotides line up with TRBD1. Germline values: CDR1 FNHDT, CDR2 SITEND (reference sequence). Losses at the gene ends were 3 bases for V and 2 bases for J; bases not matched to a gene: 4. CDR3 length: 15 residues. Partial CDR3 DNA: TGTGCCAGCAGTACACCGGGACAGGGGAACTCC. This sequence encodes CASSTPGQGNS. The full CDR3 protein reads CASSTPGQGNSDYTF.

This clone was seen a few times. Germline and genes: mouse. The CDR3 extends 4 residues past the end of the read, so its final part is completed from the germline J gene. This sample includes further DNA sequences coding for the same CDR3. The gene calls are TRBV19 and TRBJ2-2; tentative D call: TRBD1 (5 bases). The CDR3 runs 14 residues. Per germline, CDR1 FNHDT and CDR2 SITEND (reference sequence). V shed 4 bases and J shed 1 base, with 8 bases lying between them. The CDR3 sequence is CASSRQINTGQLYF. The sequenced part of the CDR3 DNA is TGTGCCAGCAGTCGACAGATAAACACCGGG.

Remarks on this clone: Gene names refer to mouse genes. The CDR3 extends 4 residues past the end of the read, so its final part is completed from the germline J gene. This chain connects TRBV13-1 to TRBJ2-7; 12 bases fit TRBD2. CDR1 is NSHNY and CDR2 is SYGAGN in the germline V gene. This CDR3 comprises 16 residues. Unmatched junction bases numbered 7, after V lost 3 bases and J lost 3 bases. Partial CDR3 DNA: TGTGCCAGCAGTGGCAAGACTGGGGGGGCGTACTAT. Residues: CASSGKTGGAYY. The full CDR3 sequence reads CASSGKTGGAYYEQYF.

With regard to this clone: Germline and genes: mouse. CDR3: CASSQDPTHRGTGQLYF. Partial CDR3 DNA: TGTGCCAGCAGCCAAGACCCAACTCACAGGGGCACCGGG. This chain links TRBV5 with TRBJ2-2; 7 bases line up with TRBD1. The sequenced fragment ends 4 residues before the CDR3 boundary, so the rest is inferred from the germline J gene. The V gene's germline CDR1 is LGHNA and CDR2 YNLKQL (reference sequence). The CDR3 is 17 amino acids. V dropped 0 bases and J dropped 4; count of bases not matched to a gene: 8.

With respect to this clone: The germline and genes are mouse ones. The observed sequence ends 4 residues before the CDR3 terminus, with the missing tail filled in from the germline J gene. J is TRBJ2-7 and V is TRBV5; possible D gene TRBD2, 5 bases. This CDR3 is built from 14 residues. Trimming removed 1 base at V and 3 bases at J, with 10 bases between. The V gene's germline CDR1 is LGHNA and CDR2 YNLKQL (reference sequence). CDR3 amino acids: CASSQGTSLYEQYF. Incomplete CDR3 DNA: TGTGCCAGCAGCCAAGGGACTTCTCTCTAT.

Concerning this clone itself: The genes and germline here are from mouse. The CDR3 spells CAWSLTGSSDYTF. The CDR3 bases that were read are TGTGCCTGGAGCCTAACAGGGAGCTCC. This sequence joins TRBV31 and TRBJ1-2, with D perhaps matching TRBD1 (6 bases). The CDR3 end lies 4 residues beyond the end of the read and is filled in from the germline J gene. This CDR3 has 13 amino acids. Trimming left V 3 bases short and J 4 bases short, with 12 bases between. CDR1 and CDR2 (germline): GKSSPN, SITVG.

Worth noting for this clone: Germline and genes here are mouse. The CDR3 is cut off 4 residues early in the read; its end comes from the germline J gene. This chain uses TRBV19 with TRBJ1-1, with 10 bases lining up with TRBD1. Looked up from germline, CDR1 is FNHDT and CDR2 is SITEND (reference sequence). CDR3 length: 13 residues. CDR3 bases read: TGTGCCAGCAGTATCGGGACAGGGGTA. As protein: CASSIGTGV. The full-length CDR3 reads as CASSIGTGVEVFF.

As regards this clone: Genes here carry mouse names. The CDR3 is cut off 3 residues early in the read; its end comes from the germline J gene. The genes are TRBV19 and TRBJ1-6; TRBD1 might be the D (6 bases). TRBJ1-6 is noted as an ORF with a role that remains uncertain. The CDR3 totals 15 residues. The ends were cut back, 2 bases at V and 7 bases at J, with 13 bases in the middle. Germline V gene data show CDR1 as FNHDT and CDR2 as SITEND (reference sequence). The CDR3 DNA, read in part, is TGTGCCAGCAGTATGGGGGGGGCAAGCAATTCGCCC. Translation gives CASSMGGASNSP. The CDR3, in full, reads CASSMGGASNSPLYF.

Regarding this clone: The genes and germline here are from mouse. The sequence runs out 4 residues before the end of the CDR3; the remainder is reconstructed from the germline J gene. V and J are TRBV1 and TRBJ2-3; tentatively, D is TRBD1 (6 bases). Germline V lookup: CDR1 NSQYPW, CDR2 LRSPGD (reference sequence). The CDR3 covers 15 residues. Trimming pared 2 bases from V and 2 bases from J, leaving 11 bases between. The CDR3 spells CTCSARGSDAETLYF. The CDR3 DNA, read in part, is TGCACCTGCAGTGCAAGGGGGTCTGATGCAGAA.

As for this clone: Mouse gene names and germline throughout. The CDR3 goes on 3 residues after the read ends, and that part is filled in from the germline J gene. This sample also contains other DNA sequences that code for the same CDR3. The V and J genes are TRBV13-1 and TRBJ1-6; D is ambiguous. TRBJ1-6 is an ORF for which the function is uncertain. In germline, CDR1 is NSHNY, CDR2 SYGAGN. CDR3 length: 13 amino acids. Trimming removed 0 bases from V and 7 bases from J, with 5 bases in between. This CDR3 reads CASSDAQNSPLYF. The part of the CDR3 DNA that was read is TGTGCCAGCAGTGATGCACAGAATTCGCCC.

This clone was seen a handful of times. The gene names here belong to mouse. The read halts 4 residues ahead of the CDR3 end, with the missing end drawn from the germline J gene. The V gene is TRBV5, the J gene TRBJ2-5; 9 bases align to TRBD1. V lost 0 bases to trimming and J lost 0 bases; unmatched junction nucleotides: 4. CDR1 LGHNA and CDR2 YNLKQL come from the germline V gene (reference sequence). The CDR3 is made up of 17 amino acids. The CDR3: CASSQEGTGLNQDTQYF. The CDR3 bases that were read are TGTGCCAGCAGCCAAGAAGGGACAGGGCTTAACCAAGAC.